A selection of T cell receptor beta chains follows, all from one sample in a study of T cells in localized non-small cell lung cancer. TCRdb's copy holds only in-frame clones and misses some; the assay was immunoSEQ multiplex PCR. Here the sample spans a few thousand clones, about 32% being singletons. The specimen was normal lung tissue next to the tumor, collected before any cancer treatment. All receptors derive from a woman aged 40-69 years with stage II squamous cell lung carcinoma. The conserved cysteine and the conserved F or W are not part of the CDR3 here. D genes are given only for firm matches.

>-|TRBJ1-5|TRBV6-8
ASSYATTNQPQH
>TRBD1|TRBJ1-3|TRBV19
AANSDRVSGNTIY
>-|TRBJ2-1|TRBV29-1
SVLQDRNEQF
>-|TRBJ1-1|TRBV15
ATSRPGWGREAF
>-|TRBJ1-1|TRBV11-3
ASSLQGSMNTEAF
>TRBD1|TRBJ1-1|TRBV11-3
ASSSLTGITERTTEAF
>TRBD1|TRBJ1-1|TRBV19
ASSSVRGHTTEAF
>TRBD1|TRBJ1-1|TRBV11-3
ASSLGQGATEAF
>-|TRBJ2-7|TRBV6-8
ASRNQWAYEQY
>-|TRBJ2-6|TRBV11-3
ASSQGFDRSGANVLT
>TRBD2|TRBJ2-5|TRBV19
ASSTGLAEETQY
>TRBD1|TRBJ2-6|TRBV9
ASSKAGTGMVGGANVLT
>-|TRBJ2-1|TRBV7-5
ASSLPPDRVPGSAYNEQF
>-|TRBJ2-6|TRBV27
ASPSGANVLT
>-|TRBJ1-1|TRBV28
ASSLFGTGPTEAF
>TRBD1|TRBJ2-7|TRBV19
ASSIGTGETYEQY
>TRBD1|TRBJ2-3|TRBV6-8
ASSLGTDTDTQY
>-|TRBJ2-1|TRBV14
ASSQGWYNEQF
>-|TRBJ1-4|TRBV11-3
ASSLGAFGAEKLF
>-|TRBJ2-7|TRBV19
ASSIGADPIHEQY